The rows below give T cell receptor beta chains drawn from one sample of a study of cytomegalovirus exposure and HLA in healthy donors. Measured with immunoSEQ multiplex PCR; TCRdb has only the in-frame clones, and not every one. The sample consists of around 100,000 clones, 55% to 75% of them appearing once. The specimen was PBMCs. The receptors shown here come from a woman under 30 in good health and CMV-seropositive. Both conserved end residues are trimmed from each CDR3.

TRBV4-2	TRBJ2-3	ASSQLSMGSLADTQY
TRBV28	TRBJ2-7	ASRTGGGGAYEQY
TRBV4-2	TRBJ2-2	ASSQSSGRTTGELF
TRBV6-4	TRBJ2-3	ASSDGGASSDTQY
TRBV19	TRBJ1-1	ASSVNTEAF
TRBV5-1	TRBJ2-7	ASSFPPGGMTAEQY
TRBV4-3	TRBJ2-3	ASSQDYRGADTQY
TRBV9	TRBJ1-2	ASSVATPNYGYT
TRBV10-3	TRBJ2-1	AIGLASLGEQF
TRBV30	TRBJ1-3	AWASGNTIY
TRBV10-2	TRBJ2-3	ASSEQGRTDTQY
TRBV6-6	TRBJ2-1	ASSPPGTGARDEQF
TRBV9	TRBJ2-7	ASSGGLAPTYEQY
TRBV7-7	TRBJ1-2	ASSPGEGNYGYT
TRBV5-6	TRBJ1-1	ASSWWTGGGAF
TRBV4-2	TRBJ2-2	ASTNPGTSGTGELF
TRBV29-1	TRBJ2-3	SLRIAGVGTDTQY
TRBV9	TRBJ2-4	ASSVAASAVVKNIQY
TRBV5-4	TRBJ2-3	ASSWGGVDLTDTQY
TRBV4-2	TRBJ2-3	ASKPGFVRTDTQY
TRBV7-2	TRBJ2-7	ASRLGSYEQY
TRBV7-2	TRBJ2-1	ASSLAVVLSTSYNEQF
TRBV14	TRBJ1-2	ASSERQGNYGYT
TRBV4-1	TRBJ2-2	ASSQVQLAGGRTGELF
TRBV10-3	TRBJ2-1	AISRRDYNEQF
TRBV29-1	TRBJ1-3	STWDTNSGNTIY
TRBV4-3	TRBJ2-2	ASSLLAGGGTGELF
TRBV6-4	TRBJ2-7	ASRTSGTGGYEQY
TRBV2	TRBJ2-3	ASSEVGTLSPDTQY
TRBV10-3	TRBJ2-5	ATSQGIGETQY
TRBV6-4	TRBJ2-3	ASSRTSTDTQY
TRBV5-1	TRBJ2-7	ASSLGTSGYYEQY
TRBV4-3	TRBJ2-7	ASSQEGSGGYEQY
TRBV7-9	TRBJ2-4	ASSLARGDFVAKNIQY
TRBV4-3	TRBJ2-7	ASSQAYRGNYEQY
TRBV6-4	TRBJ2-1	ASSATSGDYNEQF
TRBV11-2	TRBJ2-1	ASSLRRGGAEQF
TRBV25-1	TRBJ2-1	ASSESPEGEQF
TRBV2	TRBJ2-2	ASTSGGAVGTGELF
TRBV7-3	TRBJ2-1	ASSFERGDYNEQF
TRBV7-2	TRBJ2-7	ASSLGRGAYEQY
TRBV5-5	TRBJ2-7	ASSRRELVYEQY
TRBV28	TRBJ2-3	ASSSAGGSVADTQY
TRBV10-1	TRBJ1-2	ASSAFYGYT
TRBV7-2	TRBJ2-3	ASSTVQGNTQY
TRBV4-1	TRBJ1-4	ASSQAVVATNEKLF
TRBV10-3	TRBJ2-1	AISESTGLTINEQF
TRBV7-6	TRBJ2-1	ASSPHVQDNEQF
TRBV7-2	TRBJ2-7	ASSESRTGAYEQY
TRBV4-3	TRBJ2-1	ASSGGTEQF
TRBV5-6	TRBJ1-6	ASSLIPGDSPLH
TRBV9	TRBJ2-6	ASSFYGHRSGANVLT
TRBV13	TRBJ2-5	ASSFSSPPGQGETQY
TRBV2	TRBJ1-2	ASTPGELYGYT